A selection of T cell receptor beta chains follows, all from one sample in a study of T cell responses to AZD1222 COVID-19 vaccine. Assay used: immunoSEQ multiplex PCR; TCRdb lists only in-frame clones, some missing. The sample gives about 150,000 clones, more than 90% of which show up once; 15% to 20% is in the top ten. The input for sequencing was peripheral blood, taken on day 0 of AZD1222 vaccination. The receptors here all came from an adult in good health. CDR3s include the opening cysteine and the closing phenylalanine or tryptophan. A D gene is named only where the DNA matches it firmly. A clone size is listed for some rows: how often the clone was seen (once, few, many), or a class if it is expanded.

cdr3_aa: CASSQDGSLHSNQPQHF
cdr3_nt: TGCGCCAGCAGCCAAGACGGTTCACTCCATAGCAATCAGCCCCAGCATTTT
clone_size: .
v_call: TRBV4-1
j_call: TRBJ1-5
d_call: .

cdr3_aa: CASHRDTNTEAFF
cdr3_nt: TGCGCCAGTCACAGGGATACGAACACTGAAGCTTTCTTT
clone_size: .
v_call: TRBV5-1
j_call: TRBJ1-1
d_call: .

cdr3_aa: CASSKWEDRAPDTEAFF
cdr3_nt: TGTGCCAGCAGCAAGTGGGAGGATCGGGCCCCGGACACTGAAGCTTTCTTT
clone_size: .
v_call: TRBV13
j_call: TRBJ1-1
d_call: .

cdr3_aa: CASSQKPLAGGNTQYF
cdr3_nt: TGTGCCAGCAGCCAAAAACCACTAGCGGGGGGGAATACGCAGTATTTT
clone_size: .
v_call: TRBV5-4
j_call: TRBJ2-3
d_call: TRBD2

cdr3_aa: CASSANNRVGRNSPLHF
cdr3_nt: TGTGCCAGCAGTGCTAACAACAGGGTTGGTCGTAATTCACCCCTCCACTTT
clone_size: .
v_call: TRBV6-1
j_call: TRBJ1-6
d_call: .

cdr3_aa: CASSESGGTEQYF
cdr3_nt: TGCGCCAGCAGTGAGAGCGGGGGGACGGAGCAGTACTTC
clone_size: .
v_call: TRBV10-2
j_call: TRBJ2-7
d_call: TRBD2

cdr3_aa: CSVEDSGRAYNEQFF
cdr3_nt: TGCAGCGTTGAAGATAGCGGGAGGGCCTACAATGAGCAGTTCTTC
clone_size: once
v_call: TRBV29-1
j_call: TRBJ2-1
d_call: TRBD2

cdr3_aa: CSVDTSGGRGADTQYF
cdr3_nt: TGCAGCGTTGACACTAGCGGGGGGCGGGGTGCAGATACGCAGTATTTT
clone_size: .
v_call: TRBV29-1
j_call: TRBJ2-3
d_call: TRBD2

cdr3_aa: CAITTIRTGSYSNQPQHF
cdr3_nt: TGTGCCATCACTACGATCAGGACAGGTTCCTATAGCAATCAGCCCCAGCATTTT
clone_size: .
v_call: TRBV10-3
j_call: TRBJ1-5
d_call: TRBD1

cdr3_aa: CASSIMGEEGKPQHF
cdr3_nt: TGTGCCAGTAGTATAATGGGGGAGGAGGGTAAGCCCCAGCATTTT
clone_size: .
v_call: TRBV19
j_call: TRBJ1-5
d_call: .

cdr3_aa: CASSANRRTGLSGNTIYF
cdr3_nt: TGTGCCAGCAGTGCAAACCGGCGGACAGGACTCTCTGGAAACACCATATATTTT
clone_size: .
v_call: TRBV6-2/TRBV6-3
j_call: TRBJ1-3
d_call: TRBD1

cdr3_aa: CASSTTWVRGTGELFF
cdr3_nt: TGTGCCAGCAGTACCACATGGGTCAGGGGAACCGGGGAGCTGTTTTTT
clone_size: few
v_call: TRBV27
j_call: TRBJ2-2
d_call: .

cdr3_aa: CATSTPGGSYEQYF
cdr3_nt: TGTGCCACCAGCACTCCAGGGGGGTCCTACGAGCAGTACTTC
clone_size: .
v_call: TRBV15
j_call: TRBJ2-7
d_call: .

cdr3_aa: CASSSTGGAGVF
cdr3_nt: TGTGCCAGCAGTTCGACAGGGGGCGCGGGGGTCTTC
clone_size: .
v_call: TRBV28
j_call: TRBJ2-1
d_call: TRBD1

cdr3_aa: CASRPGQIQETQYF
cdr3_nt: TGTGCCAGCAGGCCGGGACAGATCCAAGAGACCCAGTACTTC
clone_size: .
v_call: TRBV6-5
j_call: TRBJ2-5
d_call: TRBD1

cdr3_aa: CASSPDVLGRGVNYGYTF
cdr3_nt: TGTGCCAGCAGCCCCGACGTGTTAGGGAGGGGGGTTAACTATGGCTACACCTTC
clone_size: .
v_call: TRBV11-2
j_call: TRBJ1-2
d_call: .

cdr3_aa: CASSFARYGYTF
cdr3_nt: TGTGCCAGCAGCTTCGCGCGTTATGGCTACACCTTC
clone_size: .
v_call: TRBV11-2
j_call: TRBJ1-2
d_call: .

cdr3_aa: CASSELGVTEAFF
cdr3_nt: TGCGCCAGCAGTGAACTGGGGGTTACTGAAGCTTTCTTT
clone_size: .
v_call: TRBV10-1
j_call: TRBJ1-1
d_call: .

cdr3_aa: CSVKGLPMNTEAFF
cdr3_nt: TGCAGCGTAAAGGGGCTCCCCATGAACACTGAAGCTTTCTTT
clone_size: once
v_call: TRBV29-1
j_call: TRBJ1-1
d_call: .

cdr3_aa: CASSPFSPMRGTEAFF
cdr3_nt: TGTGCCAGCTCACCATTCTCCCCCATGCGAGGGACTGAAGCTTTCTTT
clone_size: .
v_call: TRBV18
j_call: TRBJ1-1
d_call: .

cdr3_aa: CASSFSSTEAFF
cdr3_nt: TGTGCCAGCAGTTTTTCGAGTACTGAAGCTTTCTTT
clone_size: few
v_call: TRBV12-3/TRBV12-4
j_call: TRBJ1-1
d_call: .

cdr3_aa: CATSTVTAPYEQYF
cdr3_nt: TGTGCCACCAGCACCGTGACAGCCCCCTACGAGCAGTACTTC
clone_size: .
v_call: TRBV24-1
j_call: TRBJ2-7
d_call: .

cdr3_aa: CASSYETSPTYEQYF
cdr3_nt: TGTGCCAGCAGTTACGAGACTAGCCCAACCTACGAGCAGTACTTC
clone_size: .
v_call: TRBV6-5
j_call: TRBJ2-7
d_call: TRBD2

cdr3_aa: CASSFEGRREKLFF
cdr3_nt: TGCGCCAGCAGCTTCGAGGGGCGCCGGGAAAAACTGTTTTTT
clone_size: .
v_call: TRBV5-1
j_call: TRBJ1-4
d_call: .

cdr3_aa: CASSEAGPSNQPQHF
cdr3_nt: TGTGCCAGCAGTGAAGCAGGGCCCAGCAATCAGCCCCAGCATTTT
clone_size: .
v_call: TRBV6-1
j_call: TRBJ1-5
d_call: .

cdr3_aa: CASSETGDRAYEQYF
cdr3_nt: TGTGCCAGCAGTGAAACAGGGGATAGGGCCTACGAGCAGTACTTC
clone_size: .
v_call: TRBV25-1
j_call: TRBJ2-7
d_call: TRBD1

cdr3_aa: CASSLSPGSYGYTF
cdr3_nt: TGCGCCAGCAGCTTGAGTCCGGGGAGCTATGGCTACACCTTC
clone_size: .
v_call: TRBV5-1
j_call: TRBJ1-2
d_call: .

cdr3_aa: CACRGGGRTDTQYF
cdr3_nt: TGTGCCTGTCGGGGAGGGGGCAGGACAGATACGCAGTATTTT
clone_size: .
v_call: TRBV21-1
j_call: TRBJ2-3
d_call: .

cdr3_aa: CASSSLAGTLHNEQFF
cdr3_nt: TGTGCCAGCAGCTCCCTAGCGGGCACCTTACACAATGAGCAGTTCTTC
clone_size: .
v_call: TRBV11-2
j_call: TRBJ2-1
d_call: TRBD2

cdr3_aa: CASSAGQDYGYTF
cdr3_nt: TGCGCCAGCAGCGCGGGACAGGACTATGGCTACACCTTC
clone_size: .
v_call: TRBV5-1
j_call: TRBJ1-2
d_call: TRBD1

cdr3_aa: CASTRDRNYGYTF
cdr3_nt: TGTGCCAGCACTAGGGACAGGAACTATGGCTACACCTTC
clone_size: few
v_call: TRBV28
j_call: TRBJ1-2
d_call: TRBD1

cdr3_aa: CAIRQGFRSGNTIYF
cdr3_nt: TGTGCCATCAGACAGGGGTTCCGTTCTGGAAACACCATATATTTT
clone_size: .
v_call: TRBV10-3
j_call: TRBJ1-3
d_call: TRBD1

cdr3_aa: CAWSLPYGYTF
cdr3_nt: TGTGCCTGGTCCCTACCTTATGGCTACACCTTC
clone_size: .
v_call: TRBV30
j_call: TRBJ1-2
d_call: .

cdr3_aa: CASPLRQEPTLEAFF
cdr3_nt: TGTGCCAGCCCCCTTCGACAGGAGCCTACACTTGAAGCTTTCTTT
clone_size: .
v_call: TRBV6-5
j_call: TRBJ1-1
d_call: .

cdr3_aa: CASSAGLAGGTQYF
cdr3_nt: TGCGCCAGCAGCGCGGGGCTAGCGGGAGGGACCCAGTACTTC
clone_size: .
v_call: TRBV10-1
j_call: TRBJ2-5
d_call: TRBD2

cdr3_aa: CASSLRHLASGNTIYF
cdr3_nt: TGTGCCAGCAGCTTGCGACATCTAGCCTCTGGAAACACCATATATTTT
clone_size: once
v_call: TRBV7-8
j_call: TRBJ1-3
d_call: .

cdr3_aa: CARPGQGSTGELFF
cdr3_nt: TGTGCCAGGCCGGGACAGGGGAGCACCGGGGAGCTGTTTTTT
clone_size: .
v_call: TRBV21-1
j_call: TRBJ2-2
d_call: .

cdr3_aa: CATYQGMNTEAFF
cdr3_nt: TGTGCCACCTACCAGGGGATGAACACTGAAGCTTTCTTT
clone_size: .
v_call: TRBV6-5
j_call: TRBJ1-1
d_call: .